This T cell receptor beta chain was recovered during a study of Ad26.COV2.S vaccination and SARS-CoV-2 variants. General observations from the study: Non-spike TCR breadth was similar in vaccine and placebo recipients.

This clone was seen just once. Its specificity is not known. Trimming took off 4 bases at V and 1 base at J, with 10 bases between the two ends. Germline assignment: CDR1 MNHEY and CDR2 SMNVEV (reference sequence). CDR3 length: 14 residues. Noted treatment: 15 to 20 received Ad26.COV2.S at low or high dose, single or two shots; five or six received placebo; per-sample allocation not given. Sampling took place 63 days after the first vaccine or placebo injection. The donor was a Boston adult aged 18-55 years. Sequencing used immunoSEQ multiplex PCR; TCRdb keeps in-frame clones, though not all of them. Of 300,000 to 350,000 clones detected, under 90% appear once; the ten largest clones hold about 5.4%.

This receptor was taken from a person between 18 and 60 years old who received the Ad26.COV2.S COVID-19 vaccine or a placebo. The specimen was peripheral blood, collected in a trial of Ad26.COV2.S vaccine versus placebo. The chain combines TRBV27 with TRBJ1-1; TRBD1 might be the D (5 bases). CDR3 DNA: TGTGCCAGCAGTTCGCGGGACGGGAACACTGAAGCTTTCTTT. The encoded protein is CASSSRDGNTEAFF.